The next 20 T cell receptor beta chains were all read from a single sample in a study of blood T cell repertoires in COVID-19. Assay: immunoSEQ multiplex PCR; the TCRdb copy retains only in-frame clones and omits some. Of under 85,000 clones listed, around 83% were seen once; the top ten hold around 7%. Sequenced: peripheral blood. Receptors originate from a man aged 25 to 40 with COVID-19, enrolled during active disease.

V usage is TRBV3-1 (or the pseudogene TRBV3-2) and J usage is TRBJ1-5; no clear D. Between the trimmed V and J ends, which lost 0 bases and 0 bases, there was a span of 3 bases. Germline V lookup: CDR1 LGHDT, CDR2 YNNKEL (reference sequence). The CDR3 spans 14 residues. The CDR3 bases are TGTGCCAGCAGCCAAGATAATAGCAATCAGCCCCAGCATTTT. Translating it yields CASSQDNSNQPQHF.

This chain joins TRBV7-2 and TRBJ2-5; TRBD2 aligns across 7 bases. CDR1 is SGHTA, CDR2 FQGNSA, per germline. This CDR3 contains 17 residues. The V gene end was trimmed by 1 base and the J gene end by 1 base; junction bases not matched to a gene: 9. CDR3 protein: CASSLVGGSFSQETQYF. In DNA, the CDR3 is TGTGCCAGCAGCTTAGTTGGCGGGAGTTTCTCCCAAGAGACCCAGTACTTC.

This clone was seen only once. V and J are TRBV2 and TRBJ2-1; D is uncertain. CDR3 length: 15 amino acids. The germline gives CDR1 SNHLY, CDR2 FYNNEI. The V end lost 1 base, the J end lost 7 bases, and 14 bases lay between the germline ends. The CDR3 DNA reads as TGTGCCAGCAGTGAAGGGCAGGTTCGCGAGAATGAGCAGTTCTTC. This encodes CASSEGQVRENEQFF.

The chain has TRBV7-2 and TRBJ2-3; D is unclear. In germline, CDR1 is SGHTA, CDR2 FQGNSA. CDR3 length: 14 amino acids. Trimming left V 3 bases short and J 2 bases short, with 9 bases between. The CDR3 region has the DNA TGTGCCAGCAGCTTCGACTCTTACACAGATACGCAGTATTTT. The encoded protein is CASSFDSYTDTQYF.

This sequence joins TRBV19 and TRBJ1-2; weak D call: TRBD1 (5 bases). The V end was cut by 6 bases, the J end by 4 bases, with 15 bases between. The CDR3 is 14 amino acids. Germline V CDR1 and CDR2: LNHDA, SQIVND (reference sequence). The CDR3 DNA sequence: TGTGCCAGTAGCCACAGGAGCCAGGGCTATGGCTACACCTTC. This gives the protein CASSHRSQGYGYTF. The complete variable domain, with remaining parts taken from reference TRBV19 and TRBJ1-2, reads DGGITQSPKYLFRKEGQNVTLSCEQNLNHDAMYWYRQDPGQGLRLIYYSQIVNDFQKGDIAEGYSVSREKKESFPLTVTSAQKNPTAFYLCASSHRSQGYGYTFGSGTRLTVV.

The rearrangement uses TRBV5-8 and TRBJ2-1, with D unresolved. Per the germline V gene, CDR1 is SGHTS and CDR2 is YDEGEE. Between the trimmed V and J ends, which lost 0 bases and 5 bases, there was a span of 12 bases. CDR3 size: 15 residues. The CDR3 coding sequence is TGTGCCAGCAGCTTGGCCTTCGGCGGTAACAATGAGCAGTTCTTC. It codes for CASSLAFGGNNEQFF.

The chain is built from TRBV20-1 and TRBJ2-3, with D unclear. The germline V gene encodes CDR1 DFQATT and CDR2 SNEGSKA (reference sequence). CDR3 length: 13 residues. Trimming left V 6 bases short and J 6 bases short, with 16 bases between. The CDR3 reads CSASLESLDTQYF. DNA of the CDR3: TGCAGTGCAAGTTTAGAGAGTTTGGATACGCAGTATTTT.

The chain links TRBV20-1 to TRBJ2-5; possibly TRBD1 for D (5 bases). The germline V gene encodes CDR1 DFQATT and CDR2 SNEGSKA (reference sequence). This CDR3 region has 13 residues. V was trimmed by 3 bases and J by 5 bases, leaving 13 bases between them. The CDR3 DNA is TGCAGTGCTAGTAGGGGTCAGTTCGAGACCCAGTACTTC. It codes for CSASRGQFETQYF.

J is TRBJ2-4 and V is TRBV6-5, with D possibly matching TRBD1 (5 bases). The CDR3 contains 11 residues. V dropped 10 bases and J dropped 10 bases, with 14 bases sitting between them. The V gene's germline CDR1 is MNHEY and CDR2 SVGAGI. The CDR3 DNA follows: TGTGCCACCGCCAGGGAAGCTATTCAGTACTTC. Amino acids: CATAREAIQYF.

This clone was seen a few times. The chain is built from TRBV7-9 and TRBJ1-6; 9 bases fit TRBD1. V shed 5 bases and J 5 bases; nucleotides not matched to a gene: 4. Germline CDR1 SEHNR, CDR2 FQNEAQ (reference sequence). The CDR3 consists of 15 residues. CDR3 nucleotide sequence: TGTGCCAGCAGCCCACAGGGGGCCGATAATTCACCCCTCCACTTT. Amino acids: CASSPQGADNSPLHF.

The J gene is TRBJ2-5, the V gene TRBV2; tentatively, D is TRBD1 (6 bases). Germline values: CDR1 SNHLY, CDR2 FYNNEI. V gave up 6 bases and J gave up 10 bases, with 18 bases separating them. The CDR3 is made up of 13 amino acids. CDR3 sequence (DNA): TGTGCCAGCAGAGCCAGCCCTCCAGGGGACCAGTACTTC. Translation: CASRASPPGDQYF. Full variable domain (remainder filled in from reference TRBV2 and TRBJ2-5): EPEVTQTPSHQVTQMGQEVILRCVPISNHLYFYWYRQILGQKVEFLVSFYNNEISEKSEIFDDQFSVERPDGSNFTLKIRSTKLEDSAMYFCASRASPPGDQYFGPGTRLLVL.

The V call is TRBV2, the J call TRBJ2-6; the D is unclear. With 7 bases removed from V and 0 bases from J, the gap between germline ends came to 7 bases. From germline, CDR1 is SNHLY and CDR2 FYNNEI. The CDR3 totals 14 residues. CDR3: CASKTASGANVLTF. The DNA of the CDR3 is TGTGCCAGCAAAACAGCCTCTGGGGCCAACGTCCTGACTTTC.

This clone was counted once. The chain combines TRBV5-6 with TRBJ2-3; 14 bases match TRBD2. V was clipped by 4 bases and J by 4 bases; unmatched bases: 14. CDR1 and CDR2 from the germline V gene are SGHDT and YYEEEE. This CDR3 is 19 amino acids long. The CDR3 loop reads CASSPRKRGLAGAPDTQYF. In nucleotides, the CDR3 is TGTGCCAGCAGCCCGCGGAAAAGGGGACTAGCGGGAGCTCCAGATACGCAGTATTTT. Combining the CDR3 with reference TRBV5-6 and TRBJ2-3 gives the whole variable domain DAGVTQSPTHLIKTRGQQVTLRCSPKSGHDTVSWYQQALGQGPQFIFQYYEEEERQRGNFPDRFSGHQFPNYSSELNVNALLLGDSALYLCASSPRKRGLAGAPDTQYFGPGTRLTVL.

This clone occurred a few times. The V and J genes are TRBV6-4 and TRBJ2-5, with D perhaps TRBD2 (5 bases). V was clipped by 4 bases and J by 1 base, with 7 bases between them. This CDR3 is 13 amino acids long. Germline CDR1 and CDR2: MRHNA and SNTAGT. The CDR3 coding sequence is TGTGCCAGCAGTGGCGGGCCCCAAGAGACCCAGTACTTC. As protein: CASSGGPQETQYF.

The chain employs TRBV6-5 and TRBJ2-1; weak D call: TRBD1 (5 bases). The germline V gene encodes CDR1 MNHEY and CDR2 SVGAGI. The V end was cut by 5 bases, the J end by 9 bases, with 8 bases between. This CDR3 is 11 amino acids long. The CDR3 DNA reads as TGTGCCAGCAGTAAGGGGATTGAGCAGTTCTTC. Amino acid sequence: CASSKGIEQFF.

This clone has just a few counts. V gene TRBV2 combines with J gene TRBJ1-2, with 7 bases fitting TRBD1. This CDR3 contains 13 residues. Trimming removed 4 bases from V and 4 bases from J; junction bases left unmatched: 3. The germline V gene encodes CDR1 SNHLY and CDR2 FYNNEI. The CDR3 DNA follows: TGTGCCAGCAGTGGACAGGGTCCCTATGGCTACACCTTC. Translating gives CASSGQGPYGYTF.

The chain links TRBV29-1 to TRBJ1-2; TRBD1 agrees at 7 bases. Unmatched junction bases numbered 10, after V lost 7 bases and J lost 2 bases. Germline V gene lookup returns CDR1 SQVTM and CDR2 ANQGSEA. The CDR3 spans 14 residues. The CDR3 loop reads CSGGPEDRNYGYTF. In DNA form, the CDR3 reads TGCAGCGGCGGTCCGGAGGACAGGAACTATGGCTACACCTTC. Full variable domain (remainder filled in from reference TRBV29-1 and TRBJ1-2): SAVISQKPSRDICQRGTSLTIQCQVDSQVTMMFWYRQQPGQSLTLIATANQGSEATYESGFVIDKFPISRPNLTFSTLTVSNMSPEDSSIYLCSGGPEDRNYGYTFGSGTRLTVV.

This clone was recorded only once. This chain joins TRBV10-3 and TRBJ2-2; D is perhaps TRBD1 (6 bases). CDR1 and CDR2 from the germline V gene are ENHRY and SYGVKD. CDR3 length equals 14 residues. Trimming shortened V by 5 bases and J by 1 base, and 8 bases separated the two germline ends. Written as DNA, the CDR3 is TGTGCCATCAGTCCCAGGGGGAACACCGGGGAGCTGTTTTTT. The encoded protein is CAISPRGNTGELFF.

V gene TRBV4-1 combines with J gene TRBJ1-2, with 9 bases fitting TRBD1. Unmatched junction bases numbered 12, after V lost 5 bases and J lost 8 bases. CDR3 length: 15 residues. Per the germline V gene, CDR1 is MGHRA and CDR2 is YSYEKL. The CDR3: CASSAPGQGSRGYTF. The CDR3 region has the DNA TGCGCCAGCAGCGCCCCGGGACAGGGTTCGCGAGGCTACACCTTC.

The rearrangement joins TRBV14 to TRBJ2-2; tentative D call: TRBD1 (5 bases). There are 15 residues in the CDR3. Germline V CDR1 and CDR2: SGHDN, FVKESK. V dropped 1 base and J dropped 3 bases, with 9 bases sitting between them. DNA of the CDR3: TGTGCCAGCAGCCAAGCTTTGACAGACACCGGGGAGCTGTTTTTT. It specifies CASSQALTDTGELFF.